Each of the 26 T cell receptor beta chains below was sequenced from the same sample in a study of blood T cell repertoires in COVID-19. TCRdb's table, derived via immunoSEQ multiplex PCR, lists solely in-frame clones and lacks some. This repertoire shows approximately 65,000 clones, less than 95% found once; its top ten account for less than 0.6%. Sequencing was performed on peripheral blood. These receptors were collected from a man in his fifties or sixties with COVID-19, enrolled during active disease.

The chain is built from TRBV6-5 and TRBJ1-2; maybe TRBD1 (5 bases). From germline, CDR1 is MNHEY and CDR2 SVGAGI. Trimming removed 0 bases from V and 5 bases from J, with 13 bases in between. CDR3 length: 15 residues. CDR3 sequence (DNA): TGTGCCAGCAGTTACTCGGCGACAGTATCGTATGGCTACACCTTC. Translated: CASSYSATVSYGYTF.

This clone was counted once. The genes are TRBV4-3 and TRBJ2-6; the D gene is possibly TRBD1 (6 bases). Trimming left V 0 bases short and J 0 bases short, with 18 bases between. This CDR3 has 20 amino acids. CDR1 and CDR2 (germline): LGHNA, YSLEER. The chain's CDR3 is CASSQETGQSPNSGANVLTF. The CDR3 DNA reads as TGCGCCAGCAGCCAAGAGACGGGACAATCACCCAACTCTGGGGCCAACGTCCTGACTTTC.

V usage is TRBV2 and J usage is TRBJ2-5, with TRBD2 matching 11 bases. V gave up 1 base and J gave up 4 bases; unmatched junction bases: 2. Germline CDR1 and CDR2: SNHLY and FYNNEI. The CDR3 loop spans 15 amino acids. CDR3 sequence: CASSEGLAGGETQYF. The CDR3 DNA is TGTGCCAGCAGTGAAGGTCTAGCGGGAGGAGAGACCCAGTACTTC.

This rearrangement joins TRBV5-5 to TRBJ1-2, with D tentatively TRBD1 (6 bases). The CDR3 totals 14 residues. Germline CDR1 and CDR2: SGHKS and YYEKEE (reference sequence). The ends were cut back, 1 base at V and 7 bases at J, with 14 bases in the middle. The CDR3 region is CASSLFSGDLGYTF. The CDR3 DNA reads TGTGCCAGCAGCTTGTTTTCAGGGGATCTTGGCTACACCTTC. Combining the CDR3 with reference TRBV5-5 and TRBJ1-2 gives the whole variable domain DAGVTQSPTHLIKTRGQQVTLRCSPISGHKSVSWYQQVLGQGPQFIFQYYEKEERGRGNFPDRFSARQFPNYSSELNVNALLLGDSALYLCASSLFSGDLGYTFGSGTRLTVV.

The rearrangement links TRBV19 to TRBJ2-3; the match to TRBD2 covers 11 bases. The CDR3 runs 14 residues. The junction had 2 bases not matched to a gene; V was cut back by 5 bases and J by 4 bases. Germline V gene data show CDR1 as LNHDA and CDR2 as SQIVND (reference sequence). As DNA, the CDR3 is TGTGCCAGTAGTCTAGCGGGAGGTGCAGATACGCAGTATTTT. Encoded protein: CASSLAGGADTQYF.

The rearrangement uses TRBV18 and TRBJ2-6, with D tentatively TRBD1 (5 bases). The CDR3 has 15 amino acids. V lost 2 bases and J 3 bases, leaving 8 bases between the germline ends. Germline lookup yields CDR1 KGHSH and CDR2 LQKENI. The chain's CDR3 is CASSPVRVGANVLTF. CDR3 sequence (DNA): TGTGCCAGCTCACCAGTCAGGGTTGGGGCCAACGTCCTGACTTTC.

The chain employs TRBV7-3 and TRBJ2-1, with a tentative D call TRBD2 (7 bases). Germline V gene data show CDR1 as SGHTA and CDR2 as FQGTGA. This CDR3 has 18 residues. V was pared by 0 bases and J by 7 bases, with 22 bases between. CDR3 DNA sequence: TGTGCCAGCAGCTTAACAGGGGGGGGACTGCCCCCGGGGAATGAGCAGTTCTTC. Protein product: CASSLTGGGLPPGNEQFF.

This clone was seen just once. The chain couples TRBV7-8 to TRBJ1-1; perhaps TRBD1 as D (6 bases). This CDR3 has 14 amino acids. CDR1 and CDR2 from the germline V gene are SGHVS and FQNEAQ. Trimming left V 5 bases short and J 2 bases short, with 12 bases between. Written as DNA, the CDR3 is TGTGCCAGCAGCGTGGGACACCCAAACACTGAAGCTTTCTTT. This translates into CASSVGHPNTEAFF.

The CDR3 nucleotides read TGTGCCAGCTCACCATGGGTAGCAGGGGGCTACAATGAGCAGTTCTTC. It yields the protein CASSPWVAGGYNEQFF. The V and J genes are TRBV18 and TRBJ2-1, with 7 bases matching TRBD1. Germline lookup yields CDR1 KGHSH and CDR2 LQKENI. CDR3 length: 16 residues. Trimming at V came to 2 bases and at J to 3 bases, leaving 7 bases not matched to a gene. Full variable domain (missing parts from reference TRBV18 and TRBJ2-1): NAGVMQNPRHLVRRRGQEARLRCSPMKGHSHVYWYRQLPEEGLKFMVYLQKENIIDESGMPKERFSAEFPKEGPSILRIQQVVRGDSAAYFCASSPWVAGGYNEQFFGPGTRLTVL.

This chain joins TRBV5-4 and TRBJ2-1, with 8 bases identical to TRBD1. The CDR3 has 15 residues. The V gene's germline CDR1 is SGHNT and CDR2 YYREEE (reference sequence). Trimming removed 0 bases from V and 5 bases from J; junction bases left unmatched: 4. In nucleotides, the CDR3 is TGTGCCAGCAGCTTGGGTTCAGGGGGCAACAATGAGCAGTTCTTC. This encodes CASSLGSGGNNEQFF.

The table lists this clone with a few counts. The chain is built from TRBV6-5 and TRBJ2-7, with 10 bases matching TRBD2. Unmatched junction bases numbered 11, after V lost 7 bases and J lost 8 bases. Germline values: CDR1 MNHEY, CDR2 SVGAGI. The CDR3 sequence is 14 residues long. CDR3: CASIAGASGSKQYF. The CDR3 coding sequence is TGTGCCAGCATCGCGGGGGCTAGCGGGAGCAAGCAGTACTTC.

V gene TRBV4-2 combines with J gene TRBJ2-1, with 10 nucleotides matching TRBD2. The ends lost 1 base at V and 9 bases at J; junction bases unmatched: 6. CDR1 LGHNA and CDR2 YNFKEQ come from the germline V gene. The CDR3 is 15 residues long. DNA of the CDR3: TGTGCCAGCAGCCAAGCCAGCCAGCGGGAGGGTGAGCAGTTCTTC. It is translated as CASSQASQREGEQFF.

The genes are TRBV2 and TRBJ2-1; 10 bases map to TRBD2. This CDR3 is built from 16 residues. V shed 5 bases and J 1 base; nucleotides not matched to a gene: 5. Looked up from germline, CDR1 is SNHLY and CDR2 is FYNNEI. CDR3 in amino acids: CASSSPSGRSYNEQFF. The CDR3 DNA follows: TGTGCCAGCAGTTCCCCTAGCGGGAGATCCTACAATGAGCAGTTCTTC.

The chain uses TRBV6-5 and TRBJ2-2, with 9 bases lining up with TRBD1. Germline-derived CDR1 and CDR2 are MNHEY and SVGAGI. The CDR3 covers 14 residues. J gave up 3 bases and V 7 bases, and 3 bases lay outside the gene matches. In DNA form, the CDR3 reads TGTGCCAGCAAGGGGACAGGGCACACCGGGGAGCTGTTTTTT. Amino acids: CASKGTGHTGELFF.

The CDR3 sequence: CASSDGTGALNQPQHF. CDR3 nucleotides: TGTGCCAGCAGTGACGGGACAGGGGCCCTCAATCAGCCCCAGCATTTT. This chain joins TRBV6-1 and TRBJ1-5; 10 bases agree with TRBD1. V trimming: 3 bases; J trimming: 3 bases; junction bases outside the gene matches: 5. The CDR3 has 16 amino acids. Germline loops: CDR1 MNHNS, CDR2 SASEGT.

As DNA, the CDR3 is TGCAGTGCTGCCAGGGGGGAGAGGGCTTTCTTT. This translates into CSAARGERAFF. The J gene is TRBJ1-1, the V gene TRBV20-1; 7 positions agree with TRBD1. The trim removed 5 bases at V and 11 bases at J, leaving 8 bases unmatched. Germline V lookup: CDR1 DFQATT, CDR2 SNEGSKA (reference sequence). This CDR3 comprises 11 residues.

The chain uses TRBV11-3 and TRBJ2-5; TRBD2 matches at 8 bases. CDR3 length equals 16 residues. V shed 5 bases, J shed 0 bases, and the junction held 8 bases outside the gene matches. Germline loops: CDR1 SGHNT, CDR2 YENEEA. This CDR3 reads CASSPGSGGYQETQYF. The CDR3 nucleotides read TGTGCCAGCAGCCCAGGGTCGGGAGGGTACCAAGAGACCCAGTACTTC.

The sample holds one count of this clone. The CDR3 DNA follows: TGTGCCAGCAGCAGAGGGGGGGCGAATGAAAAACTGTTTTTT. Translating it yields CASSRGGANEKLFF. V is TRBV7-2 and J is TRBJ1-4; the D gene is possibly TRBD1 (6 bases). The CDR3 spans 14 residues. V lost 5 bases and J lost 5, with 12 bases in between. Germline CDR1 SGHTA, CDR2 FQGNSA. Filled out from reference TRBV7-2 and TRBJ1-4, the complete variable domain reads GAGVSQSPSNKVTEKGKDVELRCDPISGHTALYWYRQSLGQGLEFLIYFQGNSAPDKSGLPSDRFSAERTGGSVSTLTIQRTQQEDSAVYLCASSRGGANEKLFFGSGTQLSVL.

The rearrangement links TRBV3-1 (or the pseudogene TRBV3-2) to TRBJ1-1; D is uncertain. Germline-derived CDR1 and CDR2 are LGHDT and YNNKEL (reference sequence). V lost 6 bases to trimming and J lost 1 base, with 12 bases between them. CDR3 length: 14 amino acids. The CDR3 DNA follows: TGTGCCAGCAGACTACGGGAAGGGAACACTGAAGCTTTCTTT. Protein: CASRLREGNTEAFF.

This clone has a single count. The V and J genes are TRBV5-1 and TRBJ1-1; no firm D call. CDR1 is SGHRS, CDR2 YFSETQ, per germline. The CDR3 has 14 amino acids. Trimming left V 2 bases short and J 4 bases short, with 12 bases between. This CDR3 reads CASSLEALGTEAFF. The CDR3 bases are TGCGCCAGCAGCTTAGAGGCGTTGGGCACTGAAGCTTTCTTT.

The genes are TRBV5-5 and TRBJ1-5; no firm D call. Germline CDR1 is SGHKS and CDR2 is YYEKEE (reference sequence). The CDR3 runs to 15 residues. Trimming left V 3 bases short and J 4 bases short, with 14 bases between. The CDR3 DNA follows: TGTGCCAGCAGCTCCGATGGCGGTCGGAATCAGCCCCAGCATTTT. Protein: CASSSDGGRNQPQHF.

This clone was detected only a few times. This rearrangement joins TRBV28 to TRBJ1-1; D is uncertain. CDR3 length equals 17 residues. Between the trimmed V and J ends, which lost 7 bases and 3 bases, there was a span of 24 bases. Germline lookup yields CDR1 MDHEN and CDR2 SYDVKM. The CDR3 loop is CASKAPRRFGSDTEAFF. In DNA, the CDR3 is TGTGCCAGCAAGGCACCGCGCAGGTTTGGGTCGGACACTGAAGCTTTCTTT.

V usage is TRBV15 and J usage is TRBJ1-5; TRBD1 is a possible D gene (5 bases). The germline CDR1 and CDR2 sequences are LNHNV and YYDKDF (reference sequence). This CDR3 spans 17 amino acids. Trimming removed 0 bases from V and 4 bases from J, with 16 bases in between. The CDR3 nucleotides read TGTGCCACCAGCAGAGATTCAGCGACAGAACAGAATCAGCCCCAGCATTTT. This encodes CATSRDSATEQNQPQHF.

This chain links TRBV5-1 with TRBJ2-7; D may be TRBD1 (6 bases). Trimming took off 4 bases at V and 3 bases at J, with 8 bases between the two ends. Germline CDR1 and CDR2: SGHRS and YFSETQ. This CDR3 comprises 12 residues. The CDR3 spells CASSPTGYEQYF. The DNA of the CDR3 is TGCGCCAGCAGCCCGACAGGCTACGAGCAGTACTTC.

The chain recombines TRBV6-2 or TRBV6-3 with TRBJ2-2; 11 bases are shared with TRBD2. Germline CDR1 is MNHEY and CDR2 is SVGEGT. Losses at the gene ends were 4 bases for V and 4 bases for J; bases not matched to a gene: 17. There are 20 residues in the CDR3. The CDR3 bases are TGTGCCAGCAGTTCTCGACGGACTAGCGGGCCATGGGGAAGCACCGGGGAGCTGTTTTTT. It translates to CASSSRRTSGPWGSTGELFF.

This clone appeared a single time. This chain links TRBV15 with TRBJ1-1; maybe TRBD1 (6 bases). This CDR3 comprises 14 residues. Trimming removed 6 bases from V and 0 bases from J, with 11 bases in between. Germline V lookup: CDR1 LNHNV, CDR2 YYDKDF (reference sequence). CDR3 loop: CATSDRTLNTEAFF. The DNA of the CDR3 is TGTGCCACCAGTGACAGGACCCTGAACACTGAAGCTTTCTTT.